These T cell receptor beta chains were read from a single sample in a study of naive and memory T cell subsets. MiXCR, run by TCRdb on the UMI-ligation and nested PCR reads, gives a single entry per CDR3 protein. The sample holds roughly 100,000 distinct CDR3 sequences, about 14% seen once. Sequenced material: naive CD8+ T cells from blood. The receptors shown here come from a human donor in good health. Both conserved end residues are part of each CDR3. The D gene is left open where the match is weak. Only some rows state a clone size, as once, few, many or a class for expanded clones.

clone size | J gene | V gene | CDR3 length | D gene | CDR3 protein | CDR3 DNA
. | TRBJ1-2 | TRBV28 | 15 | . | CASSLSTPGYYGYTF | TGTGCCAGCAGTTTAAGCACGCCAGGTTACTACGGCTACACCTTC
few | TRBJ2-7 | TRBV4-2 | 16 | . | CASSQDVGGVSYEQYF | TGTGCCAGCAGCCAAGATGTGGGCGGTGTGTCCTACGAGCAGTACTTC
. | TRBJ1-5 | TRBV6-2/TRBV6-3 | 12 | . | CATTGLNQPQHF | TGTGCCACGACAGGTCTCAATCAGCCCCAGCATTTT
. | TRBJ1-1 | TRBV4-3 | 17 | . | CASSQERYSGDLDEAFF | TGCGCCAGCAGCCAAGAGAGGTATTCGGGGGATCTAGATGAAGCTTTCTTT
many | TRBJ2-1 | TRBV18 | 13 | . | CASSPGTENEQFF | TGTGCCAGCTCACCTGGGACGGAAAATGAGCAGTTCTTC
. | TRBJ2-3 | TRBV20-1 | 13 | . | CSARARLTDTQYF | TGCAGTGCTAGAGCCCGACTAACAGATACGCAGTATTTT
few | TRBJ1-1 | TRBV6-6 | 14 | . | CASSYRGTNTEAFF | TGTGCCAGCAGTTACAGGGGGACCAACACTGAAGCTTTCTTT
few | TRBJ1-1 | TRBV29-1 | 14 | . | CSALKPGGNTEAFF | TGCAGCGCCCTGAAGCCCGGGGGAAACACTGAAGCTTTCTTT
. | TRBJ2-1 | TRBV6-5 | 14 | TRBD2 | CASSYGRGGGEQFF | TGTGCCAGCAGTTACGGGCGGGGGGGCGGTGAGCAGTTCTTC
few | TRBJ2-1 | TRBV7-9 | 12 | . | CASSPTGNEQFF | TGTGCCAGCAGCCCTACAGGGAATGAGCAGTTCTTC
many | TRBJ1-2 | TRBV20-1 | 12 | . | CSATDSGYGYTF | TGCAGTGCTACAGACAGTGGTTATGGCTACACCTTC
. | TRBJ1-2 | TRBV3-1 | 15 | . | CASSQPTGTVYGYTF | TGTGCCAGCAGCCAACCTACAGGGACTGTGTATGGCTACACCTTC
few | TRBJ2-1 | TRBV5-5 | 16 | . | CASSLDPGTFYNEQFF | TGTGCCAGCAGCTTGGACCCCGGGACCTTCTACAATGAGCAGTTCTTC
. | TRBJ1-6 | TRBV27 | 14 | . | CASRLPGFSSPLHF | TGTGCCAGCAGACTACCGGGCTTCTCTTCACCCCTCCACTTT
. | TRBJ2-3 | TRBV12-3/TRBV12-4 | 14 | . | CASSLPASTDTQYF | TGTGCCAGCAGTTTACCAGCGAGCACAGATACGCAGTATTTT
few | TRBJ2-7 | TRBV4-2 | 15 | TRBD2 | CASSQDSGLVPEQYF | TGTGCCAGCAGCCAAGATAGCGGACTAGTGCCCGAGCAGTACTTC
. | TRBJ1-6 | TRBV7-6 | 15 | . | CASSRTAGVNSPLHF | TGTGCCAGCAGCCGCACCGCAGGGGTTAATTCACCCCTCCACTTT
few | TRBJ2-7 | TRBV4-3 | 16 | . | CASSQREVGRAHEQYF | TGCGCCAGCAGCCAAAGAGAGGTAGGCAGGGCCCACGAGCAGTACTTC
few | TRBJ2-2 | TRBV28 | 16 | TRBD2 | CASSPTSGSNTGELFF | TGTGCCAGCAGCCCTACTAGCGGGTCGAACACCGGGGAGCTGTTTTTT
few | TRBJ2-1 | TRBV19 | 16 | TRBD2 | CASSIFSGSSYNEQFF | TGTGCCAGTAGTATATTTAGCGGGAGCTCCTACAATGAGCAGTTCTTC
. | TRBJ2-1 | TRBV3-1 | 17 | . | CASSHPVAGRSYNEQFF | TGTGCCAGCAGCCACCCCGTGGCGGGCCGTTCCTACAATGAGCAGTTCTTC
. | TRBJ2-6 | TRBV19 | 14 | . | CASSYRQEANVLTF | TGTGCCAGTAGTTACCGACAGGAGGCCAACGTCCTGACTTTC
. | TRBJ2-1 | TRBV28 | 17 | . | CASGMEVRLSSYNEQFF | TGTGCCAGCGGCATGGAGGTCAGGCTGAGCTCCTACAATGAGCAGTTCTTC
. | TRBJ2-7 | TRBV11-3 | 13 | TRBD2 | CASRLAGGWEQYF | TGTGCCAGCCGTCTAGCGGGAGGATGGGAGCAGTACTTC
many | TRBJ2-1 | TRBV10-3 | 17 | TRBD2 | CAISEGTSALFYNEQFF | TGTGCCATCAGTGAGGGGACTAGCGCCCTCTTTTACAATGAGCAGTTCTTC
. | TRBJ2-1 | TRBV12-3/TRBV12-4 | 15 | TRBD1 | CASSPDRIPYNEQFF | TGTGCCAGCAGTCCGGACAGGATCCCCTACAATGAGCAGTTCTTC
. | TRBJ1-4 | TRBV12-3/TRBV12-4 | 13 | . | CASSLGPDEKLFF | TGTGCCAGCAGTTTGGGGCCGGATGAAAAACTGTTTTTT
. | TRBJ2-1 | TRBV4-3 | 12 | . | CASSQDNNEQFF | TGCGCCAGCAGCCAAGACAACAATGAGCAGTTCTTC
. | TRBJ2-2 | TRBV24-1 | 16 | . | CATSDFEAGDTGELFF | TGTGCCACCAGTGATTTCGAGGCAGGCGACACCGGGGAGCTGTTTTTT